Listed below are T cell receptor beta chains from one sample, sequenced in a study of cytomegalovirus exposure and HLA in healthy donors. The table came from immunoSEQ multiplex PCR; TCRdb's copy has only in-frame clones and leaves some out. In the table there are about 130,000 clones, over 70% of which are singletons. Sequencing input: PBMCs. These receptors were taken from a woman aged 55-70 years in good health and CMV-seropositive. The CDR3 runs from the conserved cysteine through the conserved F or W. The D gene is left open where the match is weak. Size tells how often a clone was seen (once, few, many) or the class of an expanded clone, and some rows leave it out.

d_call	clone_size	v_call	j_call	cdr3_aa	cdr3_nt
TRBD2	NA	TRBV6-5	TRBJ2-7	CASRTSGFSSYEQYF	TGTGCCAGCAGGACTAGCGGTTTCTCCTCCTACGAGCAGTACTTC
NA	NA	TRBV10-3	TRBJ1-1	CAINTPGRTNTEAFF	TGTGCCATCAACACGCCCGGGAGGACGAACACTGAAGCTTTCTTT
TRBD1	once	TRBV27	TRBJ1-5	CASSFGQGWGQPQHF	TGTGCCAGCAGTTTCGGACAGGGTTGGGGTCAGCCCCAGCATTTT
TRBD1	NA	TRBV5-1	TRBJ1-1	CASSSTGGRTEAFF	TGCGCCAGCAGCTCGACAGGGGGAAGGACTGAAGCTTTCTTT
TRBD1	NA	TRBV19	TRBJ1-2	CASSQDRGIFYGYTF	TGTGCCAGTAGTCAGGACAGGGGGATTTTCTATGGCTACACCTTC
NA	NA	TRBV7-3	TRBJ2-3	CASSIHRDRGATDTQYF	TGTGCCAGCAGCATTCACAGGGATCGGGGGGCCACAGATACGCAGTATTTT
NA	NA	TRBV14	TRBJ1-6	CASSQGAGILDNSPLHF	TGTGCCAGCAGCCAAGGGGCGGGGATTTTGGATAATTCACCCCTCCACTTT
NA	NA	TRBV5-1	TRBJ1-6	CASSSQGEGSPLHF	TGCGCCAGCAGCTCACAGGGAGAGGGTTCACCCCTCCACTTT
NA	NA	TRBV7-9	TRBJ1-6	CASSLVAGRGGSPLHF	TGTGCCAGCAGCTTAGTCGCGGGGCGAGGCGGTTCACCCCTCCACTTT
NA	NA	TRBV19	TRBJ2-1	CASSIDGGNNEQFF	TGTGCCAGTAGTATAGATGGGGGGAACAATGAGCAGTTCTTC
NA	few	TRBV7-6	TRBJ2-5	CASSFLQGETQYF	TGTGCCAGCAGCTTTCTGCAGGGGGAGACCCAGTACTTC
TRBD1	few	TRBV4-2	TRBJ2-6	CASSDDRAGANVLTF	TGTGCCAGCAGCGACGACAGGGCTGGGGCCAACGTCCTGACTTTC
NA	NA	TRBV7-2	TRBJ2-7	CASSLDNQGGAGEQYF	TGTGCCAGCAGCCTTGACAACCAAGGGGGGGCCGGGGAGCAGTACTTC
TRBD1	NA	TRBV6-1	TRBJ1-2	CASSESIFPGQQTVNYGYTF	TGTGCCAGCAGTGAATCTATATTCCCGGGACAGCAAACCGTTAACTATGGCTACACCTTC
TRBD1	NA	TRBV2	TRBJ1-5	CASGDRVGNQPQHF	TGTGCCAGCGGTGACAGGGTTGGCAATCAGCCCCAGCATTTT
NA	NA	TRBV25-1	TRBJ2-2	CASSVTTNTGELFF	TGTGCCAGCAGTGTGACAACGAACACCGGGGAGCTGTTTTTT
TRBD1	NA	TRBV27	TRBJ1-1	CASSFGQGFRTEAFF	TGTGCCAGCAGTTTCGGACAGGGGTTCCGCACTGAAGCTTTCTTT
TRBD1	NA	TRBV6-6	TRBJ2-7	CASSYIRTGDEQYF	TGTGCCAGCAGTTACATCAGGACAGGGGACGAGCAGTACTTC
NA	NA	TRBV10-1	TRBJ1-5	CAGGSQPQHF	TGCGCCGGCGGGTCTCAGCCCCAGCATTTT
NA	NA	TRBV19	TRBJ2-7	CASSIDGGKYEQYF	TGTGCCAGTAGTATAGATGGAGGGAAATACGAGCAGTACTTC
NA	NA	TRBV7-9	TRBJ2-7	CASSLDAGVPDEQCF	TGTGCCAGCAGCTTGGACGCAGGGGTCCCGGACGAGCAGTGCTTC
NA	NA	TRBV6-1	TRBJ1-2	CASSETVLYGYTF	TGTGCCAGCAGTGAAACAGTTCTCTATGGCTACACCTTC
NA	NA	TRBV6-6	TRBJ1-2	CASSPQAGPPGGYTF	TGTGCCAGCAGCCCTCAAGCGGGGCCACCGGGCGGCTACACCTTC
NA	NA	TRBV5-1	TRBJ2-5	CASSFPGEQETQYF	TGCGCCAGCAGCTTTCCCGGGGAGCAAGAGACCCAGTACTTC
NA	NA	TRBV21-1	TRBJ1-1	CASSKRGEGANTEAFF	TGTGCCAGCAGTAAAAGGGGTGAGGGGGCGAACACTGAAGCTTTCTTT
NA	NA	TRBV7-8	TRBJ2-1	CASSGGKNQGNEQFF	TGTGCCAGCAGCGGCGGGAAAAACCAAGGAAATGAGCAGTTCTTC
NA	NA	TRBV5-1	TRBJ2-7	CASTLLSGSYEQYF	TGCGCCAGCACCCTTCTATCAGGTTCCTACGAGCAGTACTTC
TRBD2	NA	TRBV6-5	TRBJ2-1	CASSASGGYSEQFF	TGTGCCAGCAGCGCTAGCGGGGGGTACAGTGAGCAGTTCTTC
TRBD1	NA	TRBV6-5	TRBJ1-1	CASSYPRDRGGTEAFF	TGTGCCAGCAGTTACCCGCGGGACAGGGGGGGGACTGAAGCTTTCTTT
TRBD1	NA	TRBV2	TRBJ2-2	CASSDSSDRAFPGELFF	TGTGCCAGCAGTGATTCGTCGGACAGGGCCTTCCCCGGGGAGCTGTTTTTT
NA	NA	TRBV7-2	TRBJ1-2	CASSSSVRGLGYTF	TGTGCCAGCAGCTCCAGTGTTAGGGGCCTTGGCTACACCTTC
NA	NA	TRBV9	TRBJ2-7	CASSVGPDSTYEQYF	TGTGCCAGCAGCGTCGGCCCAGACAGTACCTACGAGCAGTACTTC
NA	NA	TRBV5-1	TRBJ2-3	CASSPPLSDTQYF	TGCGCCAGCAGCCCCCCCCTAAGCGATACGCAGTATTTT
NA	NA	TRBV28	TRBJ1-1	CASSSPQWEAFF	TGTGCCAGCAGTTCTCCCCAGTGGGAAGCTTTCTTT
NA	NA	TRBV2	TRBJ1-5	CASSEVRQPQHF	TGTGCCAGCAGTGAAGTGCGGCAGCCCCAGCATTTT
TRBD2	NA	TRBV20-1	TRBJ2-4	CSASRGDIQYF	TGCAGTGCTAGCCGGGGGGACATTCAGTACTTC
NA	NA	TRBV7-9	TRBJ1-6	CASSLGHGNSPLHF	TGTGCCAGCAGCTTGGGACACGGGAATTCACCCCTCCACTTT
NA	NA	TRBV28	TRBJ2-2	CASKEDYRNTGELFF	TGTGCCAGCAAGGAAGATTACAGGAACACCGGGGAGCTGTTTTTT
TRBD2	NA	TRBV18	TRBJ2-1	CASSPVAGGHEQFF	TGTGCCAGCTCACCTGTAGCGGGGGGTCATGAGCAGTTCTTC
NA	NA	TRBV7-3	TRBJ2-6	CASSPWGVPGANVLTF	TGTGCCAGCAGCCCCTGGGGGGTCCCTGGGGCCAACGTCCTGACTTTC
NA	NA	TRBV19	TRBJ2-1	CASSPSGGGEQFF	TGTGCCAGTAGCCCGTCGGGGGGCGGTGAGCAGTTCTTC
TRBD2	NA	TRBV4-2	TRBJ2-1	CASSHPLSGGESEQFF	TGTGCCAGCAGCCATCCCCTTAGCGGGGGGGAGAGTGAGCAGTTCTTC
TRBD1	NA	TRBV2	TRBJ2-7	CASEPGTESSYEQYF	TGTGCCAGCGAACCCGGGACAGAGAGCTCCTACGAGCAGTACTTC
NA	NA	TRBV4-2	TRBJ2-3	CASSQAGGGRTDTQYF	TGTGCCAGCAGCCAAGCTGGCGGGGGCCGCACAGATACGCAGTATTTT
NA	NA	TRBV5-1	TRBJ1-1	CASSLVRGGTEAFF	TGCGCCAGCAGCTTGGTCCGGGGTGGCACTGAAGCTTTCTTT
NA	NA	TRBV11-2	TRBJ2-2	CASSPATRVAGELFF	TGTGCCAGCAGCCCTGCGACTAGGGTGGCCGGGGAGCTGTTTTTT
NA	NA	TRBV6-5	TRBJ2-7	CASSTGQLLTYEQYF	TGTGCCAGCAGTACCGGACAACTTCTTACCTACGAGCAGTACTTC
TRBD2	NA	TRBV5-4	TRBJ2-3	CASSLAVAGGHRDTQYF	TGTGCCAGCAGCTTGGCGGTAGCGGGGGGCCATAGAGATACGCAGTATTTT
TRBD1	NA	TRBV10-3	TRBJ2-7	CAISESKWTGSYEQYF	TGTGCCATCAGTGAGTCGAAATGGACAGGCTCCTACGAGCAGTACTTC
NA	NA	TRBV15	TRBJ2-5	CATSHGQYETQYF	TGTGCCACCTCACACGGACAGTACGAGACCCAGTACTTC
TRBD1	NA	TRBV5-1	TRBJ1-3	CASSGGTGTQGNTIYF	TGCGCCAGCAGCGGGGGGACAGGGACGCAAGGAAACACCATATATTTT